This TCR beta chain appears in the sequencing data of a study of technical replicates of blood from a handful of donors (dated by TCRdb to the late 2010s). At the junction V is shortened by 6 bases and J by 11 bases, with 15 bases in between. Via the germline V gene (reference sequence), CDR1 is LNHDA and CDR2 SQIVND. The CDR3 goes from the cysteine to the phenylalanine over 12 residues. This entry keeps only the CDR3 DNA: 36 bases, framed from base 1. Worth noting for this clone: No antigen is known for it. No qualities accompany the bases; no much larger clone lies one base away.

Library preparation employed the immunoSEQ multiplex PCR assay. As stored in TCRdb, this immuneACCESS dataset retains in-frame rearrangements with V and J assigned. A fraction of the clones does not appear; measured against another copy, unresolved V genes explain less than half of the discrepancy, and the remainder lacks a known reason. The sample has approximately 95,000 clones on record, 85% to 95% of them singletons. The leading ten clones occupy roughly 0.3% of the sample. The V and J genes are TRBV19 and TRBJ2-3, with TRBD2 as a weak D call on 5 bases. The clonotype originates from a human donor in good health. Sequences were obtained from T cells isolated from PBMCs. This receptor has the CDR3 CASRKPTGKQYF. The DNA sequence follows: TGTGCCAGTAGGAAACCGACGGGGAAGCAGTATTTT.